The 23 T cell receptor beta chains below come from one sample, sequenced in a study of blood T cells in healthy people across ages. A second roughly 6 to 12 cycle PCR used barcoded and J-beta primers. TCRdb itself ran the 5' RACE reads through MiXCR, one entry per CDR3 protein. The table includes 710,000 or so distinct CDR3 sequences, less than 40% detected once. The sequencing sample was made of blood. The receptor source for this set is a woman aged 80 or over in good health.

This clonotype was detected many times. The chain has TRBV6-1 and TRBJ2-1; TRBD2 might be the D (5 bases). The length of the CDR3 is 13 residues. Germline CDR1 MNHNS, CDR2 SASEGT. V was trimmed by 7 bases and J by 7 bases, leaving 14 bases between them. The CDR3 protein is CASTTGPGNEQFF. CDR3 bases: TGTGCCAGCACCACTGGCCCGGGGAATGAGCAGTTCTTC.

This clonotype appeared once. The chain has TRBV7-2 and TRBJ2-1, with D possibly TRBD1 on 6 matching bases. CDR1 and CDR2 from the germline V gene are SGHTA and FQGNSA. The V end was cut by 4 bases, the J end by 7 bases, with 17 bases between. The CDR3 totals 15 residues. The CDR3 bases are TGTGCCAGCAGCTCGCAACTAGGGGGTATTAATGAGCAGTTCTTC. This codes for CASSSQLGGINEQFF.

The rearrangement uses TRBV27 and TRBJ1-5; D gene uncertain. CDR1 and CDR2 from the germline V gene are MNHEY and SMNVEV (reference sequence). Trimming shortened V by 7 bases and J by 1 base, and 11 bases separated the two germline ends. CDR3 length: 14 amino acids. Written as DNA, the CDR3 is TGTGCCAGCAACCCGATGGGAAGCAATCAGCCCCAGCATTTT. It encodes CASNPMGSNQPQHF.

This clonotype was counted many times. DNA of the CDR3: TGTGCCAGTAGTACTGCGTTTCCTCGCTCCTACAATGAGCAGTTCTTC. It specifies CASSTAFPRSYNEQFF. The rearrangement links TRBV19 to TRBJ2-1; D not certain. Germline CDR1 is LNHDA and CDR2 is SQIVND (reference sequence). V lost 4 bases to trimming and J lost 0 bases, with 13 bases between them. The CDR3 has 16 residues.

This clonotype came up many times. The chain links TRBV9 to TRBJ1-5; TRBD1 agrees at 8 bases. This CDR3 has 14 amino acids. Unmatched junction bases numbered 2, after V lost 3 bases and J lost 3 bases. Germline V CDR1 and CDR2: SGDLS, YYNGEE. The CDR3 DNA reads as TGTGCCAGCAGCGCGACAGGGGACAATCAGCCCCAGCATTTT. Translation gives CASSATGDNQPQHF. Combining the CDR3 with reference TRBV9 and TRBJ1-5 gives the whole variable domain DSGVTQTPKHLITATGQRVTLRCSPRSGDLSVYWYQQSLDQGLQFLIQYYNGEERAKGNILERFSAQQFPDLHSELNLSSLELGDSALYFCASSATGDNQPQHFGDGTRLSIL.

This clonotype showed up just a few times. This may arise from a read error, as a much more abundant clone is one base away. This rearrangement joins TRBV12-3 or TRBV12-4 to TRBJ2-3, with unresolved D. The V end lost 0 bases, the J end lost 14 bases, and 15 bases lay between the germline ends. There are 13 residues in the CDR3. The DNA of the CDR3 is TGTGCCAGCAGTTTAGCGACCTCTACACGTCCGTATTTT. Its protein is CASSLATSTRPYF.

This clonotype was counted ten times or more. This chain uses TRBV9 with TRBJ2-3, with 9 bases aligning to TRBD2. The CDR3 totals 15 residues. CDR1 SGDLS and CDR2 YYNGEE come from the germline V gene. V shed 0 bases and J 7 bases; nucleotides not matched to a gene: 6. CDR3 sequence: CASSVEGGGAYTQYF. Written as DNA, the CDR3 is TGTGCCAGCAGCGTAGAGGGCGGGGGGGCGTATACGCAGTATTTT.

This clonotype was detected many times. The genes are TRBV3-1 and TRBJ2-3; no clear D. With 0 bases removed from V and 5 bases from J, the gap between germline ends came to 12 bases. Per germline, CDR1 LGHDT and CDR2 YNNKEL (reference sequence). CDR3 length: 15 amino acids. CDR3 in amino acids: CASSQEDRSGDTQYF. The CDR3 bases are TGTGCCAGCAGCCAAGAGGACCGGTCCGGAGATACGCAGTATTTT.

This clonotype was detected only a few times. This chain links TRBV6-2 or TRBV6-3 with TRBJ1-1, with D hard to call. Germline CDR1 MNHEY, CDR2 SVGEGT. V gave up 2 bases and J gave up 2 bases, with 9 bases separating them. The CDR3 runs to 14 residues. Here the CDR3 reads CASSYQAPNTEAFF. The CDR3 DNA follows: TGTGCCAGCAGTTACCAGGCCCCAAACACTGAAGCTTTCTTT.

This clonotype was seen ten or more times. This sequence joins TRBV5-5 and TRBJ2-3; 9 positions agree with TRBD1. Germline CDR1 is SGHKS and CDR2 is YYEKEE (reference sequence). The CDR3 runs to 15 residues. Trimming at V came to 3 bases and at J to 0 bases, leaving 2 bases not matched to a gene. The DNA for the CDR3 is TGTGCCAGCAGCTCACAGGGGGCAAGCACAGATACGCAGTATTTT. It translates to CASSSQGASTDTQYF.

The chain carries TRBV7-2 and TRBJ2-1; weak D call: TRBD1 (6 bases). The CDR3 spans 15 residues. CDR1 SGHTA and CDR2 FQGNSA come from the germline V gene. Trimming removed 0 bases at V and 6 bases at J, with 12 bases between. CDR3 nucleotide sequence: TGTGCCAGCAGCTTAGCTAGGGGGTGGGGCAATGAGCAGTTCTTC. Amino acid sequence: CASSLARGWGNEQFF.

This clonotype was picked up many times. The rearrangement joins TRBV9 to TRBJ2-6, with 8 bases that match TRBD1. J gave up 1 base and V 4 bases, and 7 bases lay outside the gene matches. This CDR3 region has 17 residues. Germline lookup yields CDR1 SGDLS and CDR2 YYNGEE. In DNA form, the CDR3 reads TGTGCCAGCAGCACCGGGACAGGCTTTTCTGGGGCCAACGTCCTGACTTTC. This gives the protein CASSTGTGFSGANVLTF.

This clonotype has more than one count but fewer than ten. With a much larger clone just one base away, this may be a read error. The rearrangement links TRBV24-1 to TRBJ2-7; D unresolved. Germline assignment: CDR1 KGHDR and CDR2 SFDVKD. With 9 bases removed from V and 1 base from J, the gap between germline ends came to 18 bases. CDR3 length: 15 residues. CDR3 amino acids: CATPNAAGPSYEQYF. The CDR3 bases are TGTGCCACCCCTAACGCCGCAGGTCCATCCTACGAGCAGTACTTC.

This clonotype showed up just a few times. This rearrangement joins TRBV5-6 to TRBJ2-4, with TRBD1 identical over 9 bases. The CDR3 sequence is 18 residues long. Germline CDR1 reads SGHDT; CDR2 reads YYEEEE. J was trimmed by 0 bases and V by 2 bases; bases with no gene match: 9. CDR3 sequence: CASSFVGQGDIAKNIQYF. Here the CDR3 DNA reads TGTGCCAGCAGCTTCGTGGGACAGGGCGACATAGCCAAAAACATTCAGTACTTC.

A word on this clonotype: A much bigger clone sits one base away, suggesting this may be a read error. The rearrangement uses TRBV6-6 and TRBJ2-7; 7 bases align to TRBD1. The CDR3 length is 14 residues. CDR1 MNHNY and CDR2 SVGAGI come from the germline V gene (reference sequence). The CDR3 region is CASRSGTVRYERYF. DNA for the CDR3: TGTGCCAGCAGATCCGGGACAGTACGCTACGAGCGGTACTTC.

This clonotype came up many times. The V call is TRBV20-1, the J call TRBJ2-3, with 7 bases that match TRBD2. V was clipped by 6 bases and J by 1 base; unmatched bases: 7. CDR1 is DFQATT, CDR2 SNEGSKA, per germline (reference sequence). The CDR3 has 14 amino acids. This CDR3 is CSAGKAGGTDTQYF. The CDR3, as DNA: TGCAGTGCCGGGAAGGCGGGAGGCACAGATACGCAGTATTTT.

This clonotype was picked up many times. V is TRBV20-1 and J is TRBJ1-6; D may be TRBD1 (6 bases). Trimming took off 5 bases at V and 0 bases at J, with 11 bases between the two ends. Germline lookup yields CDR1 DFQATT and CDR2 SNEGSKA (reference sequence). This CDR3 contains 15 residues. CDR3 sequence reads: CSAHVRGSYNSPLHF. In DNA form, the CDR3 reads TGCAGTGCTCACGTCAGGGGCTCCTATAATTCACCCCTCCACTTT.

This clonotype was seen many times. The V gene is TRBV27, the J gene TRBJ2-5; D may be TRBD1 (5 bases). Germline V lookup: CDR1 MNHEY, CDR2 SMNVEV (reference sequence). V shed 9 bases and J shed 3 bases, with 14 bases lying between them. The CDR3 runs 13 residues. CDR3 sequence (DNA): TGTGCCAGTTCCAGGGTAATTAAAGAGACCCAGTACTTC. Its translation: CASSRVIKETQYF.

This clonotype appeared many times. This chain joins TRBV25-1 and TRBJ1-1, with no clear D. V lost 7 bases, J lost 5 bases, and 11 bases lay in between. The CDR3 consists of 12 residues. Germline values: CDR1 MGHDK, CDR2 SYGVNS. This CDR3 reads CASTRGFTEAFF. CDR3 in DNA: TGTGCCAGCACTCGCGGGTTTACTGAAGCTTTCTTT.

This sequence joins TRBV4-2 and TRBJ2-5; maybe TRBD2 (6 bases). CDR1 and CDR2 (germline): LGHNA, YNFKEQ. V dropped 0 bases and J dropped 11 bases, with 13 bases sitting between them. This CDR3 contains 13 residues. The CDR3 nucleotides read TGTGCCAGCAGCCAAGAAAAGTCCGCGGGGCAGTACTTC. This codes for CASSQEKSAGQYF.

This clonotype was observed at least ten times. V and J are TRBV2 and TRBJ2-7, with D unresolved. The germline CDR1 and CDR2 sequences are SNHLY and FYNNEI. CDR3 length: 13 amino acids. The V end lost 6 bases, the J end lost 2 bases, and 11 bases lay between the germline ends. Written as DNA, the CDR3 is TGTGCCAGCAGCGTAGGGCCTGCCTACGAGCAGTACTTC. Its translation is CASSVGPAYEQYF.

Only a few counts were recorded for this clonotype. The J gene is TRBJ1-1, the V gene TRBV9, with D maybe TRBD1 (5 bases). Trimming stripped 0 bases from V and 3 bases from J, with 18 bases between. The length of the CDR3 is 17 residues. Germline values: CDR1 SGDLS, CDR2 YYNGEE. The CDR3 reads CASSVGGGADEDTEAFF. CDR3 in DNA: TGTGCCAGCAGCGTAGGAGGTGGGGCGGATGAGGACACTGAAGCTTTCTTT.

This clonotype was counted between two and nine times. The germline gene is not matched at one end of the junction; a read error may be the cause. This chain connects TRBV7-9 to TRBJ2-5; 8 nucleotides line up with TRBD1. Near its end, the DNA agrees better with TRBJ2-7, so the J call may be wrong. This CDR3 is 15 amino acids long. Germline CDR1 reads SEHNR; CDR2 reads FQNEAQ (reference sequence). The CDR3 nucleotides are TGTGCCGGCAGCCCGAGACAGGGGAAGAGCTACGAGCAGTACTTC. Protein product: CAGSPRQGKSYEQYF.